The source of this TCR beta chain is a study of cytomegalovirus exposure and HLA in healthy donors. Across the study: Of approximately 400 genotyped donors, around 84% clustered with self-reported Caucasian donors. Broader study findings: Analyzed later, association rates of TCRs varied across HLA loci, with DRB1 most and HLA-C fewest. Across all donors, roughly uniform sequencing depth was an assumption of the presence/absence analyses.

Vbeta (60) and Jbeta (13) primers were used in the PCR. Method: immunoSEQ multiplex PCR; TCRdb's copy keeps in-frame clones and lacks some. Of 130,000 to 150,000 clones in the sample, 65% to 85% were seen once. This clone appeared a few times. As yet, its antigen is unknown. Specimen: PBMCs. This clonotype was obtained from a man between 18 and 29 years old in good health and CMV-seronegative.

The CDR3 protein is CASWAGTGNTIYF. CDR3 DNA: TGTGCCAGTTGGGCCGGGACTGGAAACACCATATATTTT. The chain carries TRBV2 and TRBJ1-3; D gene unclear. The CDR3 length is 13 residues. CDR1 is SNHLY and CDR2 is FYNNEI in the germline V gene. Deletions cut 9 bases from V and 2 bases from J, with 11 bases between.